One sample yielded the 21 T cell receptor beta chains listed below, sequenced in a study of OX40 agonist ivuxolimab in advanced cancers. Clones were read by immunoSEQ multiplex PCR, and TCRdb kept only the in-frame ones, dropping some. The sample shows almost 85,000 clones, about 82% of them seen only once. Sample: CD4+ or CD8+ T cells sorted from blood, taken in a trial of the OX40 agonist ivuxolimab. These receptors were obtained from an adult with an advanced solid tumor such as melanoma, head and neck, liver or kidney cancer.

The chain employs TRBV28 and TRBJ2-4; 7 bases line up with TRBD1. The CDR3 totals 13 residues. Germline CDR1 reads MDHEN; CDR2 reads SYDVKM. With 9 bases clipped from V and 6 bases from J, the junction kept 8 bases outside the gene matches. CDR3 region: CASTQGVGNIQYF. Here the CDR3 DNA reads TGTGCCAGTACCCAGGGGGTCGGAAACATTCAGTACTTC.

J is TRBJ1-2 and V is TRBV9, with 10 bases identical to TRBD1. The CDR3 totals 14 residues. Germline CDR1 reads SGDLS; CDR2 reads YYNGEE. J was trimmed by 8 bases and V by 3 bases; bases with no gene match: 7. The CDR3 DNA follows: TGTGCCAGCAGCGACACCGGGACAGGGGACGGCTACACCTTC. This encodes CASSDTGTGDGYTF.

The chain joins TRBV9 to TRBJ2-4; 9 bases agree with TRBD2. The V segment lost 4 bases and the J segment 0 bases; nucleotides outside the gene matches: 11. The CDR3 totals 18 residues. Germline-derived CDR1 and CDR2 are SGDLS and YYNGEE. CDR3 nucleotides: TGTGCCAGCAGCACCGGGACTAGCCTCGCTAAAGCCAAAAACATTCAGTACTTC. Translating gives CASSTGTSLAKAKNIQYF.

The rearrangement joins TRBV7-6 to TRBJ1-4; 7 bases match TRBD1. Germline assignment: CDR1 SGHVS and CDR2 FNYEAQ. CDR3 length: 14 residues. After removal of 5 bases from V and 8 bases from J, the junction contained 8 bases not matched to a gene. The CDR3 nucleotides read TGTGCCAGCAGCCAGGGACAGCTGTCGGAAAAACTGTTTTTT. Amino acids: CASSQGQLSEKLFF.

The chain joins TRBV5-1 to TRBJ2-1, with D maybe TRBD2 (6 bases). Germline assignment: CDR1 SGHRS and CDR2 YFSETQ. This CDR3 contains 14 residues. Between the trimmed V and J ends, which lost 0 bases and 3 bases, there was a span of 7 bases. Here the CDR3 reads CASSLGGDYNEQFF. In nucleotides, the CDR3 is TGCGCCAGCAGCTTGGGCGGGGACTACAATGAGCAGTTCTTC.

V gene TRBV27 combines with J gene TRBJ1-5; D unclear. The V and J ends lost 5 bases and 3 bases respectively, with 14 bases between them. The germline gives CDR1 MNHEY, CDR2 SMNVEV (reference sequence). This CDR3 comprises 15 residues. The CDR3 nucleotides are TGTGCCAGCAGTCCATCCTGGTCCCCCAATCAGCCCCAGCATTTT. Translation gives CASSPSWSPNQPQHF.

CDR3 DNA sequence: TGCAGCGTTGACGGGACAGGGGCGTCTGGCTACACCTTC. Its translation is CSVDGTGASGYTF. This chain uses TRBV29-1 with TRBJ1-2; 10 nucleotides line up with TRBD1. Trimming at V came to 3 bases and at J to 7 bases, leaving 5 bases not matched to a gene. The CDR3 runs to 13 residues. Germline V CDR1 and CDR2: SQVTM, ANQGSEA. The whole variable domain, filled in from reference TRBV29-1 and TRBJ1-2, reads SAVISQKPSRDICQRGTSLTIQCQVDSQVTMMFWYRQQPGQSLTLIATANQGSEATYESGFVIDKFPISRPNLTFSTLTVSNMSPEDSSIYLCSVDGTGASGYTFGSGTRLTVV.

The rearrangement joins TRBV6-6 to TRBJ2-1, with 7 bases fitting TRBD2. Trimming at V came to 6 bases and at J to 6 bases, leaving 11 bases not matched to a gene. This CDR3 is built from 15 residues. Germline CDR1 is MNHNY and CDR2 is SVGAGI (reference sequence). This CDR3 is CASRPSGVTANEQFF. The CDR3 DNA sequence: TGTGCCAGCAGACCCAGCGGGGTCACCGCCAATGAGCAGTTCTTC.

This clone was detected only a few times. The rearrangement uses TRBV2 and TRBJ1-6; weak D call: TRBD1 (6 bases). CDR3 size: 12 residues. Trimming cost V 9 bases and J 8 bases, with 11 bases left between them. Germline assignment: CDR1 SNHLY and CDR2 FYNNEI. The CDR3 DNA is TGTGCCAGGCGGGACACTGATTCACCCCTCCACTTT. Protein: CARRDTDSPLHF.

The chain links TRBV5-6 to TRBJ1-2; TRBD1 agrees at 9 bases. The V gene's germline CDR1 is SGHDT and CDR2 YYEEEE. The CDR3 is made up of 15 amino acids. V was clipped by 4 bases and J by 3 bases; unmatched bases: 7. The CDR3 DNA follows: TGTGCCAGCAGCCCACCGGGACAGGGTTACTATGGCTACACCTTC. This translates into CASSPPGQGYYGYTF.

The rearrangement uses TRBV6-1 and TRBJ2-1; 9 positions match TRBD2. Germline V gene sequence: CDR1 MNHNS, CDR2 SASEGT. Losses at the gene ends were 3 bases for V and 3 bases for J; bases not matched to a gene: 6. The CDR3 totals 16 residues. As DNA, the CDR3 is TGTGCCAGCAGTGAGGCGACTAGCGGCTTCTACAATGAGCAGTTCTTC. Translating it yields CASSEATSGFYNEQFF.

J is TRBJ1-5 and V is TRBV4-1; D is ambiguous. The germline V gene has CDR1 MGHRA and CDR2 YSYEKL. This CDR3 is built from 14 residues. V was trimmed by 1 base and J by 6 bases, leaving 10 bases between them. The CDR3 nucleotides read TGCGCCAGCAGCCAAGGGAGAGGGCCTCAGCCCCAGCATTTT. Translation gives CASSQGRGPQPQHF.

This clone was seen more than once but under ten times. The chain carries TRBV7-6 and TRBJ2-7; no definite D call. This CDR3 has 14 residues. CDR1 SGHVS and CDR2 FNYEAQ come from the germline V gene. Trimming removed 5 bases from V and 0 bases from J, with 11 bases in between. CDR3 DNA: TGTGCCAGCAGCCGGACGGTCAGCTCCTACGAGCAGTACTTC. Encoded protein: CASSRTVSSYEQYF.

The chain couples TRBV19 to TRBJ2-3, with D maybe TRBD1 (5 bases). V lost 11 bases and J lost 3, with 15 bases in between. CDR3 length equals 13 residues. The germline CDR1 and CDR2 sequences are LNHDA and SQIVND (reference sequence). The CDR3 protein is CAVSTQGTDTQYF. CDR3 coding DNA: TGTGCCGTTTCAACTCAGGGTACAGATACGCAGTATTTT.

The J gene is TRBJ2-7, the V gene TRBV5-8; D is unresolved. Trimming left V 4 bases short and J 2 bases short, with 19 bases between. Germline lookup yields CDR1 SGHTS and CDR2 YDEGEE. The length of the CDR3 is 16 residues. CDR3 loop: CASSPVAGSRPYEQYF. The CDR3, as DNA: TGTGCCAGCAGCCCGGTCGCCGGTTCCAGACCCTACGAGCAGTACTTC.

The rearrangement uses TRBV18 and TRBJ1-6; D is undetermined. Germline CDR1 is KGHSH and CDR2 is LQKENI. Trimming left V 5 bases short and J 0 bases short, with 5 bases between. The CDR3 has 14 residues. The DNA for the CDR3 is TGTGCCAGCTCAGATAGCTCCTATAATTCACCCCTCCACTTT. It codes for CASSDSSYNSPLHF.

This rearrangement joins TRBV10-3 to TRBJ2-1; D may correspond to TRBD1 or TRBD2 (5 bases each). Deletions cut 1 base from V and 3 bases from J, with 16 bases between. CDR1 ENHRY and CDR2 SYGVKD come from the germline V gene. The CDR3 covers 17 residues. The CDR3 DNA reads as TGTGCCATCAGTGAGTTCGGTGGGGACCCCAGCTACAATGAGCAGTTCTTC. Protein sequence: CAISEFGGDPSYNEQFF.

The genes are TRBV15 and TRBJ1-4, with 11 positions matching TRBD1. This CDR3 is 15 amino acids long. V was clipped by 3 bases and J by 7 bases; unmatched bases: 4. CDR1 and CDR2 (germline): LNHNV, YYDKDF (reference sequence). CDR3 protein: CATSREGQGGEKLFF. CDR3 sequence (DNA): TGTGCCACCAGCAGGGAGGGACAGGGGGGTGAAAAACTGTTTTTT.

The chain uses TRBV18 and TRBJ2-6; 7 nucleotides match TRBD1. CDR3 length: 17 residues. The ends lost 4 bases at V and 4 bases at J; junction bases unmatched: 10. Germline-derived CDR1 and CDR2 are KGHSH and LQKENI. This chain's CDR3 is CASSLNQRGPGANVLTF. The CDR3, as DNA: TGTGCCAGCTCACTCAACCAGAGGGGGCCGGGGGCCAACGTCCTGACTTTC.

This clone was seen more than once but under ten times. The chain combines TRBV6-5 with TRBJ1-2, with D unresolved. Germline assignment: CDR1 MNHEY and CDR2 SVGAGI. The CDR3 length is 13 residues. Trimming removed 4 bases from V and 4 bases from J, with 10 bases in between. CDR3 loop: CASSSRRFYGYTF. The DNA of the CDR3 is TGTGCCAGCAGTTCCCGACGGTTCTATGGCTACACCTTC.

V and J are TRBV5-6 and TRBJ2-5, with 10 bases fitting TRBD2. In germline, CDR1 is SGHDT, CDR2 YYEEEE. With V trimmed by 4 bases and J by 0 bases, 12 bases remained unmatched. The CDR3 extends over 18 amino acids. DNA for the CDR3: TGTGCCAGCAGCCCGCTAGCGGGAGTAAGTAGAAACCAAGAGACCCAGTACTTC. Its translation is CASSPLAGVSRNQETQYF. Drawing the rest from reference TRBV5-6 and TRBJ2-5, the complete variable domain is DAGVTQSPTHLIKTRGQQVTLRCSPKSGHDTVSWYQQALGQGPQFIFQYYEEEERQRGNFPDRFSGHQFPNYSSELNVNALLLGDSALYLCASSPLAGVSRNQETQYFGPGTRLLVL.